These 8 T cell receptor beta chains were sequenced from one sample in a study of cytomegalovirus exposure and HLA in healthy donors (dated by TCRdb to the late 2010s). Receptors were amplified or captured by the immunoSEQ multiplex PCR assay. For the multiplex PCR, a mixture combining 60 forward primers for TCR Vbeta segments and 13 reverse primers for TCR Jbeta segments was used. TCRdb carries this immuneACCESS record with in-frame sequences only. Its versions omit some clonotypes, under half of them owing to an unresolved V gene in the studies checked, with the rest unexplained. Per the sample table, the count is 150,000 to 200,000 clones. The ten largest clonotypes hold 1% to 1.5% of the sample. Material for sequencing was PBMCs. All receptors come from a woman aged 55 to 70 in good health and CMV-seronegative.

As to this clone: Distinct nucleotide sequences in the sample also encode this CDR3. The rearrangement joins TRBV7-2 to TRBJ2-7; no definite D call. The CDR3 covers 12 residues. V lost 5 bases to trimming and J lost 0 bases, with 5 bases between them. CDR1 is SGHTA and CDR2 is FQGNSA in the germline V gene. This CDR3 is CASSPNSYEQYF. In DNA, the CDR3 is TGTGCCAGCAGCCCCAACTCCTACGAGCAGTACTTC.

V gene TRBV11-3 combines with J gene TRBJ1-6, with D uncertain. The CDR3 length is 14 residues. Germline V gives CDR1 SGHNT, CDR2 YENEEA. Trimming removed 2 bases at V and 10 bases at J, with 12 bases between. This CDR3 reads CASSLIRLFSPLHF. CDR3 DNA: TGTGCCAGCAGCTTAATCAGGCTTTTCTCACCCCTCCACTTT.

The genes are TRBV27 and TRBJ2-1; the D is unclear. The CDR3 runs 15 residues. The ends were cut back, 6 bases at V and 3 bases at J, with 15 bases in the middle. The germline gives CDR1 MNHEY, CDR2 SMNVEV (reference sequence). The DNA for the CDR3 is TGTGCCAGCAGGCCCGGGTCATCCTTCTACAATGAGCAGTTCTTC. This sequence encodes CASRPGSSFYNEQFF.

This CDR3 is CSVGDIGNTEAFF. For the CDR3, the DNA is TGCAGCGTCGGGGACATTGGGAACACTGAAGCTTTCTTT. This chain uses TRBV29-1 with TRBJ1-1; D is perhaps TRBD1 (6 bases). Between the trimmed V and J ends, which lost 6 bases and 1 base, there was a span of 12 bases. CDR3 length: 13 residues. CDR1 is SQVTM and CDR2 is ANQGSEA in the germline V gene.

The V call is TRBV5-1, the J call TRBJ1-6; D is unresolved. Germline CDR1 reads SGHRS; CDR2 reads YFSETQ. The CDR3 is made up of 17 amino acids. Trimming took 4 bases from V and 5 from J, leaving 19 bases between them. The CDR3 here is CASSGTGTPGNNSPLHF. CDR3 sequence (DNA): TGCGCCAGCAGCGGTACGGGCACGCCGGGGAATAATTCACCCCTCCACTTT.

V gene TRBV18 combines with J gene TRBJ1-1; 10 positions match TRBD1. Germline CDR1 and CDR2: KGHSH and LQKENI. V shed 3 bases and J 4 bases; nucleotides not matched to a gene: 5. CDR3 length: 15 amino acids. This CDR3 reads CASSPSRTGGTEAFF. In nucleotides, the CDR3 is TGTGCCAGCTCACCGAGTAGGACAGGGGGCACTGAAGCTTTCTTT. The whole variable domain, filled in from reference TRBV18 and TRBJ1-1, reads NAGVMQNPRHLVRRRGQEARLRCSPMKGHSHVYWYRQLPEEGLKFMVYLQKENIIDESGMPKERFSAEFPKEGPSILRIQQVVRGDSAAYFCASSPSRTGGTEAFFGQGTRLTVV.

V usage is TRBV7-2 and J usage is TRBJ1-4; D is undetermined. This CDR3 spans 14 amino acids. CDR1 is SGHTA and CDR2 is FQGNSA in the germline V gene. Trimming stripped 7 bases from V and 3 bases from J, with 12 bases between. The CDR3 region has the DNA TGTGCCAGCAAACGGCAAGGAGCTAATGAAAAACTGTTTTTT. It translates to CASKRQGANEKLFF.

V is TRBV7-2 and J is TRBJ1-1, with D perhaps TRBD1 (5 bases). V was trimmed by 8 bases and J by 10 bases, leaving 8 bases between them. CDR1 is SGHTA and CDR2 is FQGNSA in the germline V gene. There are 9 residues in the CDR3. The CDR3 nucleotides are TGTGCCAGCGGGGCAACAGCTTTCTTT. This translates into CASGATAFF. Full variable domain (rest looked up from reference TRBV7-2 and TRBJ1-1): GAGVSQSPSNKVTEKGKDVELRCDPISGHTALYWYRQSLGQGLEFLIYFQGNSAPDKSGLPSDRFSAERTGGSVSTLTIQRTQQEDSAVYLCASGATAFFGQGTRLTVV.